The 29 T cell receptor beta chains below come from one sample, sequenced in a study of T cell responses to AZD1222 COVID-19 vaccine. Some clones are missing from TCRdb's copy, which holds only in-frame ones; the method was immunoSEQ multiplex PCR. The sample has 80,000 to 100,000 clones, more than 70% seen once. The source was peripheral blood, collected on day 0 of AZD1222 vaccination. These receptor sequences come from an adult in good health.

This chain links TRBV2 with TRBJ2-7, with D uncertain. The CDR3 is made up of 13 amino acids. V dropped 2 bases and J dropped 7 bases, with 12 bases sitting between them. CDR1 SNHLY and CDR2 FYNNEI come from the germline V gene. The CDR3 DNA is TGTGCCAGCAGTGAACCCTTTAGGGTAGAGCAGTACTTC. This gives the protein CASSEPFRVEQYF.

This clone was seen just once. The chain has TRBV29-1 and TRBJ1-3; TRBD1 matches 7 bases. V was pared by 6 bases and J by 4 bases, with 6 bases of the junction left unmatched. This CDR3 region has 13 residues. Germline assignment: CDR1 SQVTM and CDR2 ANQGSEA. For the CDR3, the DNA is TGCAGCGTCGCCGGGACAGCGGGAAACACCATATATTTT. Translated: CSVAGTAGNTIYF. Looking up the rest from reference TRBV29-1 and TRBJ1-3 gives the full variable domain: SAVISQKPSRDICQRGTSLTIQCQVDSQVTMMFWYRQQPGQSLTLIATANQGSEATYESGFVIDKFPISRPNLTFSTLTVSNMSPEDSSIYLCSVAGTAGNTIYFGEGSWLTVV.

The rearrangement links TRBV6-6 to TRBJ2-7; 10 nucleotides line up with TRBD1. Germline V gene data show CDR1 as MNHNY and CDR2 as SVGAGI (reference sequence). Trimming took 8 bases from V and 6 from J; bases not matched to a gene: 7. CDR3 size: 13 residues. The CDR3 protein is CASGRDRGAEQYF. The CDR3 DNA sequence: TGTGCCAGCGGACGGGACAGGGGCGCCGAGCAGTACTTC.

The chain joins TRBV6-5 to TRBJ1-6; D is undetermined. The V end was cut by 10 bases, the J end by 4 bases, with 17 bases between. CDR1 and CDR2 (germline): MNHEY, SVGAGI. The CDR3 spans 15 residues. The CDR3 reads CATKRGLMYNSPLHF. DNA for the CDR3: TGTGCCACCAAAAGAGGCCTGATGTATAATTCACCCCTCCACTTT.

In this sample, this clone turned up once. This chain links TRBV9 with TRBJ1-2; D unclear. The CDR3 is 13 amino acids. Germline lookup yields CDR1 SGDLS and CDR2 YYNGEE. Trimming took off 4 bases at V and 0 bases at J, with 7 bases between the two ends. The chain's CDR3 is CASSLTANYGYTF. CDR3 bases: TGTGCCAGCAGCCTTACGGCTAACTATGGCTACACCTTC.

V usage is TRBV11-2 and J usage is TRBJ2-2, with D uncertain. V was cut by 8 bases and J by 6 bases, with 10 bases left in between. The CDR3 length is 12 residues. CDR1 and CDR2 (germline): SGHAT, FQNNGV. The CDR3 is CASSVGSGELFF. DNA of the CDR3: TGTGCCAGCTCCGTAGGTTCCGGGGAGCTGTTTTTT.

The CDR3 region is CASRVRQGRNGYTF. The CDR3 nucleotides are TGTGCCAGCAGAGTCCGGCAGGGTAGAAATGGCTACACCTTC. V gene TRBV6-5 combines with J gene TRBJ1-2, with a weak D call TRBD1 (5 bases). The germline V and J ends were trimmed by 6 bases and 6 bases, with 17 bases remaining between them. Germline V lookup: CDR1 MNHEY, CDR2 SVGAGI. The CDR3 covers 14 residues.

V is TRBV7-9 and J is TRBJ2-2; D unclear. V gave up 1 base and J gave up 6 bases, with 9 bases separating them. The CDR3 length is 14 residues. Germline-derived CDR1 and CDR2 are SEHNR and FQNEAQ (reference sequence). This CDR3 is CASSLVGRSGELFF. CDR3 nucleotide sequence: TGTGCCAGCAGCTTAGTTGGGCGATCCGGGGAGCTGTTTTTT.

This clone was seen once. The rearrangement uses TRBV9 and TRBJ1-6, with D possibly TRBD1 on 5 matching bases. The CDR3 sequence is 14 residues long. Trimming cost V 0 bases and J 10 bases, with 11 bases left between them. The germline V gene has CDR1 SGDLS and CDR2 YYNGEE. CDR3 sequence: CASSVGVRESPLHF. DNA for the CDR3: TGTGCCAGCAGCGTAGGGGTCAGGGAATCACCCCTCCACTTT.

Concerning this clone itself: The junction does not match germline at one end; this may be a read error. The DNA for the CDR3 is TGTGCCAGCAGTCCATACGGCCAAGGGGTTCAATGGCTATATTTC. Amino acid sequence: CASSPYGQGVQWLYF. The genes are TRBV28 and TRBJ2-7; the D gene is possibly TRBD1 (5 bases). Germline CDR1 reads MDHEN; CDR2 reads SYDVKM. The CDR3 sequence is 15 residues long.

The chain uses TRBV5-3 and TRBJ1-5; D uncertain. TRBV5-3 is designated an ORF whose function remains uncertain. The V gene lost 0 bases and the J gene lost 0 bases, with 13 bases spanning the gap. CDR3 length equals 17 residues. The CDR3 nucleotides are TGTGCCAGAAGCTTGGGGCCCCATGGGAATAGCAATCAGCCCCAGCATTTT. Encoded protein: CARSLGPHGNSNQPQHF.

The J gene is TRBJ1-2, the V gene TRBV7-2; TRBD1 aligns across 8 bases. This CDR3 contains 13 residues. CDR1 and CDR2 (germline): SGHTA, FQGNSA. J gave up 4 bases and V 5 bases, and 3 bases lay outside the gene matches. CDR3 in amino acids: CASSTGQGYGYTF. CDR3 in DNA: TGTGCCAGCAGCACTGGACAGGGCTATGGCTACACCTTC.

The rearrangement uses TRBV6-1 and TRBJ2-1, with 8 bases lining up with TRBD2. J was trimmed by 2 bases and V by 2 bases; bases with no gene match: 5. The V gene's germline CDR1 is MNHNS and CDR2 SASEGT. The CDR3 consists of 16 residues. CDR3 sequence (DNA): TGTGCCAGCAGTGAACTCTCGCGGGGGGCCTACAATGAGCAGTTCTTC. Its translation: CASSELSRGAYNEQFF.

In regard to this clone: In the same sample, other DNA sequences code for this CDR3. The rearrangement joins TRBV28 to TRBJ2-5; D gene ambiguous. The V end was cut by 4 bases, the J end by 5 bases, with 5 bases between. CDR1 and CDR2 from the germline V gene are MDHEN and SYDVKM. The CDR3 loop spans 11 amino acids. The chain's CDR3 is CASSYRETQYF. The CDR3 nucleotides read TGTGCCAGCAGTTATCGCGAGACCCAGTACTTC.

V usage is TRBV2 and J usage is TRBJ2-5; 8 nucleotides agree with TRBD2. This CDR3 region has 18 residues. Germline CDR1 is SNHLY and CDR2 is FYNNEI. V lost 0 bases and J lost 2; bases outside the gene matches: 11. The CDR3 here is CASSEARAGGTSQETQYF. CDR3 bases: TGTGCCAGCAGTGAAGCGCGGGCGGGGGGTACCTCTCAAGAGACCCAGTACTTC.

The chain couples TRBV6-5 to TRBJ1-3; D not resolved. Trimming removed 6 bases at V and 9 bases at J, with 15 bases between. Germline V gene sequence: CDR1 MNHEY, CDR2 SVGAGI. The CDR3 is made up of 13 amino acids. The chain's CDR3 is CASRRTVESTIYF. The DNA of the CDR3 is TGTGCCAGCAGGAGGACTGTGGAGAGCACCATATATTTT.

Here the CDR3 reads CASSSSGIYEQYF. The CDR3 DNA is TGTGCCAGCAGTAGCTCAGGGATCTACGAGCAGTACTTC. V gene TRBV27 combines with J gene TRBJ2-7; D might be TRBD1 (5 bases). Germline CDR1 and CDR2: MNHEY and SMNVEV (reference sequence). This CDR3 spans 13 amino acids. V was trimmed by 5 bases and J by 3 bases, leaving 11 bases between them.

This chain connects TRBV11-2 to TRBJ2-5; 9 nucleotides match TRBD1. The germline V gene has CDR1 SGHAT and CDR2 FQNNGV. CDR3 length: 17 residues. Losses at the gene ends were 0 bases for V and 1 base for J; bases not matched to a gene: 6. Written as DNA, the CDR3 is TGTGCCAGCAGCTTAGACGGACAGGGGACCTTCCAAGAGACCCAGTACTTC. Translation gives CASSLDGQGTFQETQYF.

This clone was seen a single time. The chain recombines TRBV5-1 with TRBJ2-1; a weak D match, TRBD1 (5 bases). V dropped 0 bases and J dropped 0 bases, with 10 bases sitting between them. There are 16 residues in the CDR3. Germline assignment: CDR1 SGHRS and CDR2 YFSETQ. CDR3 region: CASSLGGASSYNEQFF. CDR3 nucleotide sequence: TGCGCCAGCAGCTTGGGTGGGGCAAGCTCCTACAATGAGCAGTTCTTC.

A word on this clone: Mismatch with germline at one junction end may stem from a read error. The chain uses TRBV6-1 and TRBJ1-6; 7 bases line up with TRBD1. The CDR3 loop spans 15 amino acids. Germline V lookup: CDR1 MNHNS, CDR2 SASEGT. CDR3: CASSKAGTDNSPLHF. The CDR3 nucleotides are TGTGCCAGCAGTAAAGCCGGGACAGATAATTCACCCCTCCACTTT.

V is TRBV3-1 (or the pseudogene TRBV3-2) and J is TRBJ2-7, with D possibly being TRBD1 or TRBD2 (5 bases each). The V end lost 4 bases, the J end lost 6 bases, and 19 bases lay between the germline ends. CDR1 LGHDT and CDR2 YNNKEL come from the germline V gene (reference sequence). This CDR3 has 15 amino acids. The CDR3 region is CASSPLIGGEFEQYF. CDR3 in DNA: TGTGCCAGCAGCCCACTCATTGGGGGAGAGTTCGAGCAGTACTTC.

The chain links TRBV6-2 or TRBV6-3 to TRBJ1-2; 8 nucleotides line up with TRBD1. J was trimmed by 2 bases and V by 2 bases; bases with no gene match: 4. This CDR3 has 15 residues. CDR1 MNHEY and CDR2 SVGEGT come from the germline V gene. CDR3 coding DNA: TGTGCCAGCAGTTACCGCCACAGGGGGAACTATGGCTACACCTTC. Encoded protein: CASSYRHRGNYGYTF.

The chain is built from TRBV3-1 (or the pseudogene TRBV3-2) and TRBJ1-5, with D perhaps TRBD1 (5 bases). The CDR3 contains 15 residues. In germline, CDR1 is LGHDT, CDR2 YNNKEL (reference sequence). The germline V and J ends were trimmed by 0 bases and 4 bases, with 10 bases remaining between them. CDR3 bases: TGTGCCAGCAGCCAAGACACAGGACCTAATCAGCCCCAGCATTTT. Translating gives CASSQDTGPNQPQHF.

The V gene is TRBV6-5, the J gene TRBJ1-1; D unresolved. Germline CDR1 is MNHEY and CDR2 is SVGAGI. The CDR3 loop spans 13 amino acids. V lost 2 bases and J lost 1, with 5 bases in between. As DNA, the CDR3 is TGTGCCAGCAGTTACAGGCGGAACACTGAAGCTTTCTTT. It codes for CASSYRRNTEAFF.

The V gene is TRBV28, the J gene TRBJ1-2; possibly TRBD1 for D (6 bases). The germline V gene encodes CDR1 MDHEN and CDR2 SYDVKM. This CDR3 is 14 amino acids long. V was pared by 6 bases and J by 4 bases, with 15 bases between. Here the CDR3 reads CASRLSGQFYGYTF. As DNA, the CDR3 is TGTGCCAGCAGACTCTCCGGACAGTTCTATGGCTACACCTTC.

The V gene is TRBV2, the J gene TRBJ1-1; the D is unclear. The V gene lost 6 bases and the J gene lost 4 bases, with 15 bases spanning the gap. Per the germline V gene, CDR1 is SNHLY and CDR2 is FYNNEI. The CDR3 extends over 14 amino acids. The CDR3 loop is CASSSRLTATEAFF. The CDR3 DNA reads as TGTGCCAGCAGCTCGAGACTCACCGCCACTGAAGCTTTCTTT.

The V call is TRBV6-1, the J call TRBJ1-4; D unresolved. The germline V gene encodes CDR1 MNHNS and CDR2 SASEGT. The germline V and J ends were trimmed by 0 bases and 8 bases, with 13 bases remaining between them. The CDR3 contains 15 residues. CDR3 sequence reads: CASSEATLVTEKLFF. CDR3 nucleotides: TGTGCCAGCAGTGAAGCGACGTTAGTGACGGAAAAACTGTTTTTT.

The rearrangement links TRBV4-1 to TRBJ2-2, with 9 bases matching TRBD2. This CDR3 spans 20 amino acids. Germline V gives CDR1 MGHRA, CDR2 YSYEKL. V shed 1 base and J 6 bases; nucleotides not matched to a gene: 18. The CDR3 here is CASSQAKTGTSPRGAGELFF. The CDR3 nucleotides are TGCGCCAGCAGCCAAGCCAAAACCGGGACTAGCCCTCGTGGGGCCGGGGAGCTGTTTTTT.

V gene TRBV28 combines with J gene TRBJ1-5; TRBD1 matches 8 bases. Trimming removed 7 bases from V and 9 bases from J; junction bases left unmatched: 11. The germline CDR1 and CDR2 sequences are MDHEN and SYDVKM. This CDR3 spans 14 amino acids. CDR3 DNA sequence: TGTGCCAGCACCTTAGGACAGGGTCTTTGGCCCCAGCATTTT. It translates to CASTLGQGLWPQHF.